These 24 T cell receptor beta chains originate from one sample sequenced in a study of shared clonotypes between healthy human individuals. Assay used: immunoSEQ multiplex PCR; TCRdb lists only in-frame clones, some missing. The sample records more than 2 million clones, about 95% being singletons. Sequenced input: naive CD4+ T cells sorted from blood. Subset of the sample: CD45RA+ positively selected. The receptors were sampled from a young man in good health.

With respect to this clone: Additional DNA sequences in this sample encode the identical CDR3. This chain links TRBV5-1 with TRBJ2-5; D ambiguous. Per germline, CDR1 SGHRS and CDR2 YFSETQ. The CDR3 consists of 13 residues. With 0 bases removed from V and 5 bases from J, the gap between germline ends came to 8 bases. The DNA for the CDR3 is TGCGCCAGCAGCTTGGGCCTAGAGGAGACCCAGTACTTC. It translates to CASSLGLEETQYF.

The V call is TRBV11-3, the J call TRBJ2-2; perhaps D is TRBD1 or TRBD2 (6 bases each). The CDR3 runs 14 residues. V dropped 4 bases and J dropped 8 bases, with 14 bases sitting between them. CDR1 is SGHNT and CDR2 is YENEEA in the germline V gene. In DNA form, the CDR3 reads TGTGCCAGCAGCTACCTAGGGGGGAGTGGGGAGCTGTTTTTT. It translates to CASSYLGGSGELFF. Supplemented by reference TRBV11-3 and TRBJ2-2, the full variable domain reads EAGVVQSPRYKIIEKKQPVAFWCNPISGHNTLYWYLQNLGQGPELLIRYENEEAVDDSQLPKDRFSAERLKGVDSTLKIQPAELGDSAVYLCASSYLGGSGELFFGEGSRLTVL.

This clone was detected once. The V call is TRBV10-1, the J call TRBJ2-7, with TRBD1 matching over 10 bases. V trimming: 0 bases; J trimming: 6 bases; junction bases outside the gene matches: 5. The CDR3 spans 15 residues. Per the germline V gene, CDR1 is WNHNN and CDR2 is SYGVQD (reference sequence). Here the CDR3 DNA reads TGCGCCAGCAGTGAGTCCGGGACAGGGGAAGTCGAGCAGTACTTC. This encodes CASSESGTGEVEQYF.

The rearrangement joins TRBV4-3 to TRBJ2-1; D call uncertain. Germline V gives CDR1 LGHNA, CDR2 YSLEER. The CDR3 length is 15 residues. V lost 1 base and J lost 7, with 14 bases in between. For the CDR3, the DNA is TGCGCCAGCAGCCAAGGAAGGGTGGGGAAGAATGAGCAGTTCTTC. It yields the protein CASSQGRVGKNEQFF.

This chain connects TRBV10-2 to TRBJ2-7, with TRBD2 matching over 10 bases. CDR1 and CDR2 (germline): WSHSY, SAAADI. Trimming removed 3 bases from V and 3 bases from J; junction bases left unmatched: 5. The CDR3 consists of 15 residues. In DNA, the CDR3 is TGCGCCAGCAGTGATGGGGCTAGCGGGAGCTACGAGCAGTACTTC. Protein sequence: CASSDGASGSYEQYF.

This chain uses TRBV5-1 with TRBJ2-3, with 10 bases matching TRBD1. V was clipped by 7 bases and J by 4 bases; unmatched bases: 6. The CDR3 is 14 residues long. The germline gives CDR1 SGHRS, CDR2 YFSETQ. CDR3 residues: CASGLDRGSDTQYF. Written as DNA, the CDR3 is TGCGCCAGCGGCCTGGACAGGGGGTCAGATACGCAGTATTTT.

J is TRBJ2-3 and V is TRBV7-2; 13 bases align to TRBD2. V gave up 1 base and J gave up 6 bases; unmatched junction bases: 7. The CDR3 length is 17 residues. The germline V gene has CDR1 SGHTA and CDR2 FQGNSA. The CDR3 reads CASSLGRLAGGLDTQYF. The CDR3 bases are TGTGCCAGCAGCTTAGGGCGACTAGCGGGAGGTCTGGATACGCAGTATTTT.

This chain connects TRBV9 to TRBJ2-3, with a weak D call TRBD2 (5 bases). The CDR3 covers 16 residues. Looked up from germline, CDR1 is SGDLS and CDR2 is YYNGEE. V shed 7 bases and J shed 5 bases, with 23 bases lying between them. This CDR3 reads CASLAPKMAGQDTQYF. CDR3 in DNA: TGTGCCAGCCTTGCCCCCAAAATGGCGGGCCAAGATACGCAGTATTTT. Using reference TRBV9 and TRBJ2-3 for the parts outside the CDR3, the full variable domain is DSGVTQTPKHLITATGQRVTLRCSPRSGDLSVYWYQQSLDQGLQFLIQYYNGEERAKGNILERFSAQQFPDLHSELNLSSLELGDSALYFCASLAPKMAGQDTQYFGPGTRLTVL.

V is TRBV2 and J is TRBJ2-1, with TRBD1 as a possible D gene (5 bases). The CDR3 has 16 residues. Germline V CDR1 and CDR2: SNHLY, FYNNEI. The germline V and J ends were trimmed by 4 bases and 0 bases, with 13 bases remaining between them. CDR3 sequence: CASSVQAESSYNEQFF. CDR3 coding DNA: TGTGCCAGCAGTGTACAGGCTGAGAGCTCCTACAATGAGCAGTTCTTC.

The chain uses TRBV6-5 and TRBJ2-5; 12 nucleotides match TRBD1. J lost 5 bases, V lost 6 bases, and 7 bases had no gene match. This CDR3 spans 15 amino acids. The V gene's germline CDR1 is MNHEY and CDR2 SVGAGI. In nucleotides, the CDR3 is TGTGCCAGCAGGCGGGACAGGGGGCGTTTGGAGACCCAGTACTTC. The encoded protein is CASRRDRGRLETQYF.

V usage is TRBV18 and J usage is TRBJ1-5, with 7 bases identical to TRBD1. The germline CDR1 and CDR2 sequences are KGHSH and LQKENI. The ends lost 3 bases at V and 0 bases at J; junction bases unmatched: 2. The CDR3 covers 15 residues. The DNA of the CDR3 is TGTGCCAGCTCACCTGGGACAGTTAGCAATCAGCCCCAGCATTTT. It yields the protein CASSPGTVSNQPQHF.

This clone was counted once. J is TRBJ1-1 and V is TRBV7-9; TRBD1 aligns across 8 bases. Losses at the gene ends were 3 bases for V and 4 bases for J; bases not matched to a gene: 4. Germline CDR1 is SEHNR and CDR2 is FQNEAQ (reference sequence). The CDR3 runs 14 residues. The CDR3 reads CASSLTGVGTEAFF. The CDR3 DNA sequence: TGTGCCAGCAGCTTGACAGGGGTGGGCACTGAAGCTTTCTTT.

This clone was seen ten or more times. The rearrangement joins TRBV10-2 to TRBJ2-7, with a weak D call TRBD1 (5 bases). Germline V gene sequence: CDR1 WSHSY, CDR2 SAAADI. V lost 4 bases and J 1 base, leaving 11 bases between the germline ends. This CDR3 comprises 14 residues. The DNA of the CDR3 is TGCGCCAGCAGTGCCCAAGACAGATCCTACGAGCAGTACTTC. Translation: CASSAQDRSYEQYF.

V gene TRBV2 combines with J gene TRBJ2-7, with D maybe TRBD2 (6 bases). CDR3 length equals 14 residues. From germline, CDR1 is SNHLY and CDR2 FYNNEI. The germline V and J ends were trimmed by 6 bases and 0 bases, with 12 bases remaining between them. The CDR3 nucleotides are TGTGCCAGCAGCCGGGGACTGTACTCCTACGAGCAGTACTTC. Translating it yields CASSRGLYSYEQYF.

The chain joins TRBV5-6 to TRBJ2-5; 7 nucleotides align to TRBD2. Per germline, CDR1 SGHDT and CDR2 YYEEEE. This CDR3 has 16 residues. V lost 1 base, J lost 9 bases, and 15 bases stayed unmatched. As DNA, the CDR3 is TGTGCCAGCAGCTTGTTTGCCCGGGAGGTCCTATTGGCCCAGTACTTC. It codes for CASSLFAREVLLAQYF.

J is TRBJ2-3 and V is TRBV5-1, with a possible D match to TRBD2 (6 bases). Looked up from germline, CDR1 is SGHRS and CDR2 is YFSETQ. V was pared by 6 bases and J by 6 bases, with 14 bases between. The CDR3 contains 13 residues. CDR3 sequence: CASKSSALDTQYF. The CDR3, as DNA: TGCGCCAGCAAATCTAGCGCGTTGGATACGCAGTATTTT.

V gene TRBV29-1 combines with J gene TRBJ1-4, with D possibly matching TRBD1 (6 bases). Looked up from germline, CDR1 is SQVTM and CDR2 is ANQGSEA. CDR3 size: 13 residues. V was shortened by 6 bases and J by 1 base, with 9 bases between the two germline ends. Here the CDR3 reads CSVGGQTNEKLFF. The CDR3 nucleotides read TGCAGCGTGGGGGGACAAACTAATGAAAAACTGTTTTTT. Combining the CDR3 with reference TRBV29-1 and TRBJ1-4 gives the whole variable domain SAVISQKPSRDICQRGTSLTIQCQVDSQVTMMFWYRQQPGQSLTLIATANQGSEATYESGFVIDKFPISRPNLTFSTLTVSNMSPEDSSIYLCSVGGQTNEKLFFGSGTQLSVL.

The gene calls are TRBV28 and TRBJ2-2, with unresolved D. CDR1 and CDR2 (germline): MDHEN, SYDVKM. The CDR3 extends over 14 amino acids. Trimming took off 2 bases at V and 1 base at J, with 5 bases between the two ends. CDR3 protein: CASSLIENTGELFF. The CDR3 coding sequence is TGTGCCAGCAGTTTAATAGAGAACACCGGGGAGCTGTTTTTT.

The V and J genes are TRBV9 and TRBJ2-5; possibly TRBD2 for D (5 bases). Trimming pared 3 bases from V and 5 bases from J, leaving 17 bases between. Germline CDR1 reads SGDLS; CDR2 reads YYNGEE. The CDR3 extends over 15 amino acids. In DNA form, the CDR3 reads TGTGCCAGCAGCGGAAGACCCGGGGTAAAGGAGACCCAGTACTTC. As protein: CASSGRPGVKETQYF.

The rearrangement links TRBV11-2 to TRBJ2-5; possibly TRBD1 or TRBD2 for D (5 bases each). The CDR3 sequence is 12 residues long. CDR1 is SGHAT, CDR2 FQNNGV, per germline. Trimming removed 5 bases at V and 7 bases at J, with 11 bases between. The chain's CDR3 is CASSRGGGTQYF. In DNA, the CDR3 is TGTGCCAGCAGCAGGGGTGGGGGGACCCAGTACTTC.

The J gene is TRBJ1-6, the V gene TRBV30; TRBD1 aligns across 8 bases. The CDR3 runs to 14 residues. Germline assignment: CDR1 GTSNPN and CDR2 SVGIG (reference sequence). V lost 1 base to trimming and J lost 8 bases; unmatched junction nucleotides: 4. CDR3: CAWSATGAHSPLHF. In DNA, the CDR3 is TGTGCCTGGAGTGCGACAGGGGCTCATTCACCCCTCCACTTT.

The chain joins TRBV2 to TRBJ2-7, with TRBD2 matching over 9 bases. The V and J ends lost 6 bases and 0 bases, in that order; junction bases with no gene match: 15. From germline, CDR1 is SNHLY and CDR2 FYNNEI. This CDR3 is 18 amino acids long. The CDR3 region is CASRSGKREASSSYEQYF. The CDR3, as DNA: TGTGCCAGCAGATCTGGTAAGCGGGAGGCTTCCAGCTCCTACGAGCAGTACTTC.

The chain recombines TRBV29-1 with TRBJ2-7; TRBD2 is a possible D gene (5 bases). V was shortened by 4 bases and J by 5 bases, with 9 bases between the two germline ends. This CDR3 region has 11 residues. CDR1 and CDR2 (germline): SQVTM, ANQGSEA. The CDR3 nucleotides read TGCAGCGTTGCTACGGGGAACGAGCAGTACTTC. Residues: CSVATGNEQYF.

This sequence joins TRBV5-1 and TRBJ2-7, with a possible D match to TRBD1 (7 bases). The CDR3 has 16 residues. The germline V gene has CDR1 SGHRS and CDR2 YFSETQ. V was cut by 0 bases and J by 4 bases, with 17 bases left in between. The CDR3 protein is CASSLDGPTGRYEQYF. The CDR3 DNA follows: TGCGCCAGCAGCTTGGACGGCCCGACAGGGAGGTACGAGCAGTACTTC.